This TCR beta chain was retrieved from a study of PD-L1 blockade in urothelial cancer. Whole-study findings and limits: Tumor-associated TCR clones expanded more in blood at 3 weeks in patients with durable benefit.

Assay used: immunoSEQ multiplex PCR; TCRdb lists only in-frame clones, some missing. Here the sample spans tens of thousands of clones, around 90% being singletons. Time point indicated: pretreatment peripheral blood. To note about this clone: What it binds is not known.

Trimming at V came to 2 bases and at J to 6 bases, leaving 4 bases not matched to a gene. This CDR3 is built from 15 residues. Germline V lookup: CDR1 MNHNY, CDR2 SVGAGI (reference sequence). The sequence came from a man aged 55 to 70 with urothelial cancer. This rearrangement joins TRBV6-6 to TRBJ1-6, with TRBD1 matching over 7 bases. Sequencing was performed on PBMCs, taken around atezolizumab (anti-PD-L1) treatment. This CDR3 is CASSYGDSINSPLHF. The CDR3 DNA is TGTGCCAGCAGTTACGGGGACAGCATTAATTCACCCCTCCACTTT.